Sequencing of this T cell receptor beta chain was carried out in a study of PD-L1 blockade in urothelial cancer. Here immunoSEQ multiplex PCR was the method, and the copy in TCRdb shows in-frame clones only, minus some. This table holds tens of thousands of clones, under 90% found once. This CDR3 comprises 13 residues. Germline-derived CDR1 and CDR2 are SQVTM and ANQGSEA. V was shortened by 3 bases and J by 8 bases, with 13 bases between the two germline ends. Time point denoted: pretreatment peripheral blood. Sequencing used PBMCs, obtained around atezolizumab (anti-PD-L1) treatment. This TCR was recovered from a man between 65 and 85 years old with urothelial cancer. The J gene is TRBJ1-4, the V gene TRBV29-1; a possible D gene is TRBD1 (5 bases). In DNA form, the CDR3 reads TGCAGCGTTGATGAGGGAGGGGAGGAAAAACTGTTTTTT. Its protein product is CSVDEGGEEKLFF.